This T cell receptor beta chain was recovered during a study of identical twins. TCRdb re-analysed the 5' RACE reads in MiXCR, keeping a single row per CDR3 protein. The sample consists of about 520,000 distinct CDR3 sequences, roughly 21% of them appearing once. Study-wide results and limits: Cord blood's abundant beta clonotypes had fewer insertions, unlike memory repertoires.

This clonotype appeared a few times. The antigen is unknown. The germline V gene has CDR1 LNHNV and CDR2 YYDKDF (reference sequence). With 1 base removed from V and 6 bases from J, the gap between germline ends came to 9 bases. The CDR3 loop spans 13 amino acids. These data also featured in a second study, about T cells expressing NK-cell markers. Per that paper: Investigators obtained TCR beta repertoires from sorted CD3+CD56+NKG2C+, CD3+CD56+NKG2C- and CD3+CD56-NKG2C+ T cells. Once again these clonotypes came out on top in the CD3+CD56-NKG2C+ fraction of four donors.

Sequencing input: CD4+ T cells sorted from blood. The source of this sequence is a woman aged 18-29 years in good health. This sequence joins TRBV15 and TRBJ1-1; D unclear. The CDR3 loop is CATSRVQAAEAFF. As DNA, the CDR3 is TGTGCCACCAGCAGAGTGCAGGCAGCTGAAGCTTTCTTT.